This entry lists 23 T cell receptor beta chains sequenced from one sample in a study of blood T cell repertoires in COVID-19 (dated by TCRdb to between 2020 and 2021). Library construction relied on the immunoSEQ multiplex PCR assay. TCRdb retrieved this table from immuneACCESS and kept in-frame rearrangements only. Not all clones are present; in checked studies, unresolved V genes account for under half, and no reason is known for the remainder. Here the sample has some 70,000 clones; over 75% occur a single time. The ten largest clones represent less than 3% of the sample. Sequenced: peripheral blood. Receptor source: a man between 65 and 80 years old with active or convalescent COVID-19.

Written as DNA, the CDR3 is TGTGCCAGCGCACAGGGGGGGCAAGCTTTCTTT. Translating gives CASAQGGQAFF. The chain has TRBV2 and TRBJ1-1; TRBD1 aligns across 8 bases. The J segment lost 9 bases and the V segment lost 8 bases, leaving 5 bases of the junction unmatched. The CDR3 covers 11 residues. Germline V gene sequence: CDR1 SNHLY, CDR2 FYNNEI.

The chain joins TRBV29-1 to TRBJ1-1, with 7 bases matching TRBD1. The CDR3 has 12 residues. The V and J ends lost 3 bases and 4 bases, in that order; junction bases with no gene match: 2. Looked up from germline, CDR1 is SQVTM and CDR2 is ANQGSEA. CDR3 protein: CSVEGTVTEAFF. The CDR3 DNA follows: TGCAGCGTTGAGGGGACAGTCACTGAAGCTTTCTTT.

The V and J genes are TRBV5-1 and TRBJ2-5, with 9 nucleotides matching TRBD1. The CDR3 runs 14 residues. Germline trimming cut 4 bases from V and 5 bases from J; bases unmatched to any gene: 6. From germline, CDR1 is SGHRS and CDR2 YFSETQ. The CDR3 protein is CASSPTGGGETQYF. The CDR3 DNA reads as TGCGCCAGCAGCCCGACAGGGGGAGGCGAGACCCAGTACTTC.

This chain links TRBV10-2 with TRBJ2-7; 7 bases match TRBD1. Germline CDR1 and CDR2: WSHSY and SAAADI. There are 11 residues in the CDR3. The ends lost 6 bases at V and 4 bases at J; junction bases unmatched: 0. In DNA form, the CDR3 reads TGCGCCAGCAGACAGGGGTACGAGCAGTACTTC. Protein product: CASRQGYEQYF.

The V and J genes are TRBV24-1 and TRBJ1-1; possibly TRBD1 for D (6 bases). CDR3 length equals 15 residues. V lost 4 bases and J lost 1, with 12 bases in between. CDR1 and CDR2 (germline): KGHDR, SFDVKD. CDR3 in amino acids: CATSDSGTSNTEAFF. DNA for the CDR3: TGTGCCACCAGTGACTCCGGGACATCGAACACTGAAGCTTTCTTT.

The rearrangement uses TRBV7-8 and TRBJ2-5, with 7 nucleotides matching TRBD1. CDR3 length: 15 residues. The V gene end was trimmed by 4 bases and the J gene end by 1 base; junction bases not matched to a gene: 6. Germline CDR1 is SGHVS and CDR2 is FQNEAQ. The CDR3 DNA is TGTGCCAGCAGCTCCGAACAGGGGCGCCAAGAGACCCAGTACTTC. Protein sequence: CASSSEQGRQETQYF.

V usage is TRBV5-1 and J usage is TRBJ2-1, with a possible D match to TRBD1 (6 bases). The germline V and J ends were trimmed by 4 bases and 7 bases, with 18 bases remaining between them. The germline V gene has CDR1 SGHRS and CDR2 YFSETQ. CDR3 length equals 15 residues. The CDR3 sequence: CASSLAGTLGNEQFF. The CDR3 DNA reads TGCGCCAGCAGCCTGGCCGGGACATTGGGTAATGAGCAGTTCTTC.

The J gene is TRBJ2-5, the V gene TRBV11-3, with 10 bases identical to TRBD1. The CDR3 runs to 17 residues. Germline assignment: CDR1 SGHNT and CDR2 YENEEA. With 2 bases clipped from V and 5 bases from J, the junction kept 11 bases outside the gene matches. The CDR3 here is CASSLTAWDRGHETQYF. The CDR3 DNA reads TGTGCCAGCAGCTTAACGGCCTGGGACAGGGGACACGAGACCCAGTACTTC.

The sample holds a few counts of this clone. At the DNA level, this CDR3 is encoded by other sequences in the same sample as well. The chain joins TRBV2 to TRBJ2-3, with D perhaps matching TRBD2 (6 bases). This CDR3 is built from 16 residues. V gave up 3 bases and J gave up 0 bases, with 13 bases separating them. Looked up from germline, CDR1 is SNHLY and CDR2 is FYNNEI. The CDR3 here is CASSDGGLPSTDTQYF. The CDR3, as DNA: TGTGCCAGCAGTGATGGAGGGTTACCTAGCACAGATACGCAGTATTTT.

The V call is TRBV29-1, the J call TRBJ2-5, with 11 positions matching TRBD2. CDR1 and CDR2 from the germline V gene are SQVTM and ANQGSEA. The trim removed 3 bases at V and 4 bases at J, leaving 4 bases unmatched. The CDR3 sequence is 14 residues long. This chain's CDR3 is CSVDQLAGVETQYF. CDR3 bases: TGCAGCGTTGACCAACTAGCGGGAGTAGAGACCCAGTACTTC.

V is TRBV19 and J is TRBJ1-2, with D hard to call. The CDR3 is made up of 13 amino acids. CDR1 is LNHDA, CDR2 SQIVND, per germline (reference sequence). V lost 5 bases and J lost 1, with 8 bases in between. The DNA of the CDR3 is TGTGCCAGTAGTCTTCCGGGTAACTATGGCTACACCTTC. It yields the protein CASSLPGNYGYTF.

This rearrangement joins TRBV9 to TRBJ1-5, with D uncertain. CDR3 size: 13 residues. V lost 2 bases, J lost 5 bases, and 8 bases lay in between. Per the germline V gene, CDR1 is SGDLS and CDR2 is YYNGEE. The CDR3 protein is CASSVREDQPQHF. Written as DNA, the CDR3 is TGTGCCAGCAGCGTCCGGGAGGATCAGCCCCAGCATTTT.

This clone was observed once. This chain connects TRBV5-1 to TRBJ1-1; TRBD1 is a possible D gene (5 bases). Germline CDR1 SGHRS, CDR2 YFSETQ. The length of the CDR3 is 14 residues. The V and J ends lost 6 bases and 3 bases respectively, with 15 bases between them. CDR3 nucleotides: TGCGCCAGCATCCTGGTTCGGGGGGACACTGAAGCTTTCTTT. This translates into CASILVRGDTEAFF.

The genes are TRBV21-1 and TRBJ1-1; TRBD1 was called by the table and not checked on the DNA. TRBV21-1 is noted as a pseudogene. There are 14 residues in the CDR3. CDR3 in amino acids: CASSSGQEGTEAFF. CDR3 nucleotides: TGTGCCAGCAGTTCCGGACAGGAAGGAACTGAAGCTTTCTTT.

This chain links TRBV10-1 with TRBJ2-1; 9 bases are a match to TRBD2. Germline values: CDR1 WNHNN, CDR2 SYGVQD (reference sequence). V gave up 5 bases and J gave up 7 bases; unmatched junction bases: 6. The CDR3 runs to 14 residues. DNA of the CDR3: TGCGCCAGCAGTCCGGGACTAGCAAGGAATGAGCAGTTCTTC. It yields the protein CASSPGLARNEQFF.

V gene TRBV2 combines with J gene TRBJ1-5, with 9 bases fitting TRBD1. This CDR3 contains 13 residues. V lost 8 bases and J lost 7; bases outside the gene matches: 6. From germline, CDR1 is SNHLY and CDR2 FYNNEI. CDR3 amino acids: CASHGTGNQPQHF. CDR3 nucleotide sequence: TGTGCCAGCCACGGGACAGGGAACCAGCCCCAGCATTTT. The whole variable domain, filled in from reference TRBV2 and TRBJ1-5, reads EPEVTQTPSHQVTQMGQEVILRCVPISNHLYFYWYRQILGQKVEFLVSFYNNEISEKSEIFDDQFSVERPDGSNFTLKIRSTKLEDSAMYFCASHGTGNQPQHFGDGTRLSIL.

The chain is built from TRBV6-6 and TRBJ1-5; a weak D match, TRBD1 (6 bases). The V end lost 4 bases, the J end lost 4 bases, and 11 bases lay between the germline ends. Germline V gives CDR1 MNHNY, CDR2 SVGAGI (reference sequence). The CDR3 loop spans 14 amino acids. The CDR3 is CASSWWGTNQPQHF. The DNA for the CDR3 is TGTGCCAGCAGTTGGTGGGGGACAAATCAGCCCCAGCATTTT.

V gene TRBV19 combines with J gene TRBJ1-4, with D uncertain. The CDR3 has 11 residues. Per the germline V gene, CDR1 is LNHDA and CDR2 is SQIVND (reference sequence). V dropped 3 bases and J dropped 10 bases, with 6 bases sitting between them. CDR3 coding DNA: TGTGCCAGTAGTATTTCCAGAAAACTGTTTTTT. Residues: CASSISRKLFF.

The V call is TRBV20-1, the J call TRBJ2-7; D unresolved. The ends were cut back, 3 bases at V and 3 bases at J, with 12 bases in the middle. This CDR3 has 13 amino acids. Germline CDR1 reads DFQATT; CDR2 reads SNEGSKA (reference sequence). CDR3: CSASLAAYYEQYF. The CDR3 bases are TGCAGTGCTAGTTTGGCGGCTTACTACGAGCAGTACTTC.

The chain is built from TRBV27 and TRBJ2-3; the match to TRBD2 covers 7 bases. J was trimmed by 8 bases and V by 3 bases; bases with no gene match: 11. This CDR3 region has 15 residues. Germline CDR1 MNHEY, CDR2 SMNVEV (reference sequence). This CDR3 is CASSFPGLGTGTQYF. The CDR3 bases are TGTGCCAGCAGTTTCCCTGGACTAGGTACTGGTACGCAGTATTTT.

This clone was counted a single time. The chain joins TRBV7-6 to TRBJ1-1, with D tentatively TRBD1 (6 bases). The germline gives CDR1 SGHVS, CDR2 FNYEAQ. Between the trimmed V and J ends, which lost 0 bases and 6 bases, there was a span of 14 bases. The CDR3 has 15 amino acids. This CDR3 reads CASSLAGGVAAEAFF. The CDR3 DNA sequence: TGTGCCAGCAGCTTAGCAGGGGGGGTAGCGGCTGAAGCTTTCTTT.

This clone was observed a few times. The chain links TRBV3-1 (or the pseudogene TRBV3-2) to TRBJ2-3; 9 nucleotides match TRBD2. This CDR3 contains 17 residues. After removal of 4 bases from V and 4 bases from J, the junction contained 12 bases not matched to a gene. Germline CDR1 LGHDT, CDR2 YNNKEL (reference sequence). The DNA for the CDR3 is TGTGCCAGCAGCCCCATCCCGGGACTAGCTAGATCAGATACGCAGTATTTT. It is translated as CASSPIPGLARSDTQYF.

The gene calls are TRBV12-3 or TRBV12-4 and TRBJ2-5, with TRBD2 identical over 7 bases. The CDR3 length is 13 residues. Trimming cost V 6 bases and J 5 bases; bases outside gene matches: 6. CDR3 residues: CASRPSSGETQYF. In DNA form, the CDR3 reads TGTGCCAGCAGGCCTAGTAGCGGGGAGACCCAGTACTTC.